A selection of T cell receptor beta chains follows, all from one sample in a study of cytomegalovirus exposure and HLA in healthy donors. Repertoires were generated with immunoSEQ multiplex PCR, while TCRdb's copy carries only in-frame clones and drops some. In all, the sample yields approximately 200,000 clones. The sample was PBMCs. The receptor set was obtained from a boy aged 5 to 17 in good health and CMV-seronegative. Both conserved end residues are part of each CDR3. A D gene is named only where the DNA matches it firmly.

D gene	J gene	V gene	CDR3 protein	CDR3 DNA
TRBD1	TRBJ1-4	TRBV14	CASSSRRTGIGTNEKLFF	TGTGCCAGCAGTTCGCGTCGGACAGGGATAGGTACTAATGAAAAACTGTTTTTT
TRBD2	TRBJ2-3	TRBV5-4	CASSLTGLGSDTQYF	TGTGCCAGCAGCTTAACGGGACTAGGTTCAGATACGCAGTATTTT
TRBD2	TRBJ2-5	TRBV30	CAWRLAGQETQYF	TGTGCCTGGCGCTTAGCGGGACAAGAGACCCAGTACTTC
-	TRBJ1-2	TRBV7-2	CASSPGVYGYTF	TGTGCCAGCAGCCCCGGGGTTTATGGCTACACCTTC
TRBD1	TRBJ2-4	TRBV6-1	CASSSLTGGWYF	TGTGCCAGCAGTTCCCTGACAGGGGGGTGGTACTTC
TRBD1	TRBJ2-7	TRBV27	CASSPLLTQGASHEQYF	TGTGCCAGCAGTCCCCTCCTCACTCAGGGGGCGTCCCACGAGCAGTACTTC
-	TRBJ1-6	TRBV2	CASSDARGYYSSPLHF	TGTGCCAGCAGTGATGCCCGGGGATATTATAGTTCACCCCTCCACTTT
TRBD1	TRBJ1-2	TRBV6-5	CASSYDRDGYGYTF	TGTGCCAGCAGTTACGACAGGGACGGCTATGGCTACACCTTC
-	TRBJ1-1	TRBV30	CAWSVRGGRMNTEAFF	TGTGCCTGGAGTGTACGAGGGGGAAGAATGAACACTGAAGCTTTCTTT
-	TRBJ1-2	TRBV15	CATSRDLGASEGYTF	TGTGCCACCAGCAGAGATTTGGGGGCATCGGAAGGCTACACCTTC
TRBD1	TRBJ1-4	TRBV14	CASSRQGTTTNEKLFF	TGTGCCAGCAGCCGACAGGGGACGACAACTAATGAAAAACTGTTTTTT
TRBD1	TRBJ1-3	TRBV7-8	CASSPEVTGGPGNTIYF	TGTGCCAGCAGCCCAGAGGTTACAGGGGGACCAGGAAACACCATATATTTT
-	TRBJ2-5	TRBV6-5	CASSPFRGGQETQYF	TGTGCCAGCAGCCCCTTCCGGGGAGGCCAAGAGACCCAGTACTTC
TRBD2	TRBJ2-1	TRBV25-1	CASSGSSGGLLRQFF	TGTGCCAGCAGTGGCTCTAGCGGGGGGCTGCTAAGGCAGTTCTTC
TRBD1	TRBJ2-7	TRBV5-1	CASRLTGGTYEQYF	TGTGCCAGCAGGCTGACAGGGGGCACGTACGAGCAGTACTTC
TRBD1	TRBJ1-1	TRBV4-1	CASSRQGAGNTEAFF	TGCGCCAGCAGCCGACAGGGGGCTGGGAACACTGAAGCTTTCTTT
-	TRBJ2-1	TRBV7-3	CASSAREYNEQFF	TGTGCCAGCAGCGCTCGGGAATACAATGAGCAGTTCTTC
-	TRBJ1-5	TRBV5-4	CASTDMAWNQPQHF	TGTGCCAGCACGGACATGGCATGGAATCAGCCCCAGCATTTT
TRBD1	TRBJ2-7	TRBV6-1	CASRGQGDYEQYF	TGTGCCAGCAGGGGACAGGGGGACTACGAGCAGTACTTC
TRBD2	TRBJ2-2	TRBV5-6	CASSLVPPLSGFPGELFF	TGTGCCAGCAGCTTGGTTCCCCCCCTTAGCGGGTTTCCCGGGGAGCTGTTTTTT
TRBD1	TRBJ1-4	TRBV4-1	CASSQLGQGGTGEKLFF	TGCGCCAGCAGCCAATTAGGACAGGGGGGGACCGGAGAAAAACTGTTTTTT
TRBD1	TRBJ2-7	TRBV7-3	CASSLGTGAYEQYF	TGTGCCAGCAGTTTAGGGACAGGAGCTTACGAGCAGTACTTC
-	TRBJ1-5	TRBV30	CAWSVLRNDQPQHF	TGTGCCTGGAGTGTACTCAGGAATGATCAGCCCCAGCATTTT
TRBD1	TRBJ1-4	TRBV28	CASRSGTGAWDEKLFF	TGTGCCAGCAGGTCCGGGACAGGGGCATGGGATGAAAAACTGTTTTTT
-	TRBJ1-1	TRBV2	CASSEAGGSGTEAFF	TGTGCCAGCAGTGAAGCGGGGGGGTCGGGGACTGAAGCTTTCTTT